This TCR beta chain emerged from a study of monozygotic twins with inflammatory bowel disease. The study, taken as a whole, reports: On the inverse Simpson index, IBD patients scored lower for TCRbeta diversity than healthy co-twins.

This CDR3 is 14 amino acids long. Germline V gene sequence: CDR1 SGHRS, CDR2 YFSETQ. Eight reactions per sample, run separately, yielded cDNA. TCRdb reprocessed the 5' RACE reads, with one entry per CDR3 protein and no DNA. Recorded here are just over 300,000 distinct CDR3 sequences; the top ten clones represent 5.6%. As regards this clonotype: What it recognizes is unknown.

V gene TRBV5-1 combines with J gene TRBJ2-1; as DNA is missing, the TRBD2 call by TCRdb cannot be tested. The sequence was obtained from a human donor with ulcerative colitis or Crohn's disease, or a healthy co-twin of an affected twin (not recorded which). Sequencing was performed on blood. The CDR3 here is CASSFGGADNEQFF.